Here is one T cell receptor beta chain with its context. Its antigen is unknown. No qualities accompany the bases; no much larger clone lies one base away. This entry comes from a study of untreated major depressive disorder (dated by TCRdb to 2017 to 2018). With regard to the full study: A cross-sectional case-control design was used to compare T cell phenotype and TCR repertoire between antidepressant-free major depressive disorder patients and individually matched non-depressed controls.

The Qiagen DNeasy Blood and Tissue Kit was used to extract total genomic DNA from the purified CD4+ T cells. Using immunoSEQ immunosequencing protocols, the TCRbeta CDR3 region, as defined by IMGT, was amplified and sequenced. Per the original workflow: The immunoSEQ service preprocessed the raw sequence data to correct PCR and sequencing errors. Data were loaded into the immunoSEQ Analyzer and further analyzed with VDJtools v1.0.7. The paired Wilcoxon signed-rank test was used to test for differences between patients and controls. TCRdb obtained this table from immuneACCESS and retained in-frame rearrangements with V and J assigned. These tables miss some clones; where compared with another copy, unresolved V genes account for less than half of the shortfall, and the remainder is unexplained. V and J calls and clone size are those listed in that table; D and trimming were worked out from the DNA. The sample yields about 21,000 clones; 80% to 95% were counted once. 0.25% to 0.35% of the sample comes from the top ten.

Each depressed patient was matched pairwise with a non-depressed control on sex, age, current smoking status and body mass index. All participants were of European descent. No current or lifetime mood disorder was present in controls, and Quick Inventory of Depressive Symptoms-Self Report scores of 5 or less were recorded for controls. All participants were excluded for major medical conditions, Axis I/II comorbidities, regular medication or illicit drug use, or drinking over 100 g alcohol weekly. Around 28 ml of peripheral blood was collected from each participant into EDTA tubes. Using the BD IMag Human CD4 T Lymphocyte Enrichment Set, CD4+ T cells were purified from thawed PBMCs via magnetic negative selection. Flow cytometry confirmed that the CD4+ enrichment method typically gave roughly 95% purity. TCRbeta sequencing was performed on a subgroup of four or five case-control pairs selected blind to chemokine receptor expression and flow-cytometric repertoire skewing results. All blood samples were drawn in the morning at 8:00 a.m., and PBMCs were separated by Ficoll-Hypaque gradient centrifugation. PBMCs were gradually cooled to -80 degrees C for cryopreservation and then kept in liquid nitrogen until assay.

The paper's findings and limits, for the study overall: Because of the strict matching and exclusion criteria, the study sample was comparatively small, which limits how generalizable the findings are. For the sequencing comparisons, one-tailed planned tests were applied to only three Vbeta families that had been selected in advance.

The source material was CD4+ T cells from PBMCs. The clonotype originates from a man in his thirties or forties in good health.

The CDR3 has the sequence CASSEAGLAGTYEQYF. The nucleotide sequence is TGTGCCAGCAGTGAAGCGGGGCTAGCGGGAACCTACGAGCAGTACTTC. The sequence links TRBV6-1 to TRBJ2-7, and TRBD2 aligns with 9 junction nucleotides. V has 0 bases trimmed and J has 2 bases trimmed; junction bases matching no gene number 5. CDR1 and CDR2 are drawn from the germline V gene: MNHNS, SASEGT. Spanning cysteine to phenylalanine, the CDR3 consists of 16 amino acids. Of all the DNA, just the CDR3 is kept, 48 bases in frame from base 1.